Each of the 28 T cell receptor beta chains below was sequenced from the same sample in a study of CD8 T cells in ankylosing spondylitis (dated by TCRdb to 2015 to 2018). Libraries were constructed by 5' RACE. TCRdb shows the sequencer as Illumina HiSeq 2500. The public reads were run again by TCRdb, first through fastp at Q25 and then through MiXCR, and only productive beta chains were kept. Rows with one shared CDR3 protein collapse into an entry with the most common genes and DNA. For this sample the table gives fewer than 200,000 distinct CDR3 sequences, of which 18% were detected only once. Jointly, the top ten make up roughly 4% of the sample. The sequenced sample consisted of blood, either unsorted or a sorted T cell fraction (not recorded which). The receptors come from a male donor aged 10-29 years with ankylosing spondylitis or in good health (not recorded which). Donor details come from another sample of the same person, matched by shared clones.

The sample holds many counts of this clonotype. V and J are TRBV12-3 or TRBV12-4 and TRBJ2-3; 13 bases line up with TRBD2. The CDR3 extends over 16 amino acids. V lost 6 bases and J lost 4; bases outside the gene matches: 7. CDR3 sequence: CASSTLGLAGADTQYF. The DNA for the CDR3 is TGTGCCAGCAGCACGTTAGGACTAGCGGGAGCAGATACGCAGTATTTT.

The V and J genes are TRBV29-1 and TRBJ2-7, with 7 bases lining up with TRBD1. The germline V gene encodes CDR1 SQVTM and CDR2 ANQGSEA. The trim removed 0 bases at V and 1 base at J, leaving 3 bases unmatched. The CDR3 has 14 residues. CDR3 DNA: TGCAGCGTTGAAGATCCGGGACAGTCCTACGAGCAGTACTTC. This translates into CSVEDPGQSYEQYF.

This clonotype was counted ten times or more. The CDR3 loop reads CSATTGTSGRGTDTQYF. CDR3 bases: TGCAGTGCTACAACCGGGACTAGCGGGAGAGGCACAGATACGCAGTATTTT. The chain links TRBV20-1 to TRBJ2-3; 14 bases are a match to TRBD2. This CDR3 has 17 amino acids. The germline CDR1 and CDR2 sequences are DFQATT and SNEGSKA (reference sequence). V shed 4 bases and J 1 base; nucleotides not matched to a gene: 7.

In its sample, this clonotype was seen many times. CDR3 DNA: TGTGCCTGGAGTGTGGGCGGCCGGAGCACAGATACGCAGTATTTT. Its protein is CAWSVGGRSTDTQYF. This chain connects TRBV30 to TRBJ2-3, with unresolved D. Germline CDR1 is GTSNPN and CDR2 is SVGIG (reference sequence). The CDR3 loop spans 15 amino acids. Trimming shortened V by 0 bases and J by 0 bases, and 10 bases separated the two germline ends.

This clonotype showed up many times. The V call is TRBV12-3 or TRBV12-4, the J call TRBJ2-1; 10 bases are a match to TRBD2. V was clipped by 5 bases and J by 7 bases; unmatched bases: 8. This CDR3 has 15 amino acids. The DNA for the CDR3 is TGTGCCAGCAGTCAAGCGGGAGGGCCGTGGAATGAGCAGTTCTTC. Translated, it gives CASSQAGGPWNEQFF.

This chain joins TRBV6-6 and TRBJ2-7; a possible D gene is TRBD1 (6 bases). The CDR3 is 15 residues long. V lost 6 bases, J lost 3 bases, and 18 bases lay in between. Germline-derived CDR1 and CDR2 are MNHNY and SVGAGI (reference sequence). CDR3 protein: CASSRAGTTDYEQYF. The CDR3 DNA follows: TGTGCCAGCAGCCGGGCCGGGACAACCGACTACGAGCAGTACTTC.

The table lists this clonotype with many counts. This chain uses TRBV5-1 with TRBJ2-5; 9 nucleotides line up with TRBD2. Germline assignment: CDR1 SGHRS and CDR2 YFSETQ. The CDR3 loop spans 13 amino acids. J was trimmed by 4 bases and V by 4 bases; bases with no gene match: 2. Written as DNA, the CDR3 is TGCGCCAGCAGCCAACTAGCGGGAGAGACCCAGTACTTC. Translating it yields CASSQLAGETQYF.

This clonotype has at least ten counts. The chain joins TRBV7-8 to TRBJ2-2; D uncertain. Trimming left V 2 bases short and J 3 bases short, with 7 bases between. The germline CDR1 and CDR2 sequences are SGHVS and FQNEAQ. This CDR3 is built from 14 residues. CDR3 coding DNA: TGTGCCAGCAGCTTATCGACGTACACCGGGGAGCTGTTTTTT. Translating it yields CASSLSTYTGELFF.

This clonotype appeared many times. The CDR3 DNA sequence: TGTGCCAGCAGTACTGGACAGGCTGAAGCTTTCTTT. Its translation is CASSTGQAEAFF. The rearrangement uses TRBV6-6 and TRBJ1-1, with 7 bases lining up with TRBD1. The trim removed 5 bases at V and 6 bases at J, leaving 3 bases unmatched. Germline CDR1 reads MNHNY; CDR2 reads SVGAGI (reference sequence). CDR3 length: 12 amino acids.

This rearrangement joins TRBV20-1 to TRBJ2-1; a possible D gene is TRBD1 (5 bases). CDR3 length equals 12 residues. V lost 5 bases and J lost 5, with 10 bases in between. Germline loops: CDR1 DFQATT, CDR2 SNEGSKA (reference sequence). The CDR3, as DNA: TGCAGTGCTCCATCAGGGAACAATGAGCAGTTCTTC. It translates to CSAPSGNNEQFF.

The chain carries TRBV28 and TRBJ2-7, with TRBD1 identical over 9 bases. This CDR3 contains 14 residues. Germline CDR1 and CDR2: MDHEN and SYDVKM. Trimming took 7 bases from V and 3 from J; bases not matched to a gene: 7. CDR3 amino acids: CASIEGQGIYEQYF. CDR3 DNA: TGTGCCAGCATAGAGGGACAGGGAATCTACGAGCAGTACTTC.

This clonotype was seen repeatedly, ten times or more. The chain is built from TRBV5-1 and TRBJ1-2, with TRBD1 matching 10 bases. Germline lookup yields CDR1 SGHRS and CDR2 YFSETQ. Germline trimming cut 4 bases from V and 3 bases from J; bases unmatched to any gene: 6. This CDR3 is built from 15 residues. CDR3 in DNA: TGCGCCAGCAGCCCCGGGACAGGGGTGGACTATGGCTACACCTTC. Protein sequence: CASSPGTGVDYGYTF.

At least ten counts were recorded for this clonotype. The V gene is TRBV7-2, the J gene TRBJ2-1; TRBD2 agrees at 10 bases. Per germline, CDR1 SGHTA and CDR2 FQGNSA. J lost 4 bases, V lost 4 bases, and 7 bases had no gene match. The CDR3 has 16 residues. Here the CDR3 reads CASSSAGTSAYNEQFF. CDR3 DNA: TGTGCCAGCAGCTCAGCGGGGACTAGCGCTTACAATGAGCAGTTCTTC.

This clonotype was observed many times. The CDR3 sequence: CASSVGGTGSREQYV. In nucleotides, the CDR3 is TGTGCCAGCAGTGTCGGGGGGACAGGGTCTCGCGAGCAGTACGTC. V and J are TRBV6-1 and TRBJ2-7; 9 nucleotides match TRBD1. Per germline, CDR1 MNHNS and CDR2 SASEGT. This CDR3 spans 15 amino acids. The V gene end was trimmed by 4 bases and the J gene end by 6 bases; junction bases not matched to a gene: 10.

This clonotype was counted many times. The chain employs TRBV14 and TRBJ2-5, with D uncertain. V was pared by 1 base and J by 5 bases, with 8 bases between. CDR1 is SGHDN and CDR2 is FVKESK in the germline V gene. The CDR3 consists of 13 residues. The chain's CDR3 is CASSQGGVETQYF. CDR3 in DNA: TGTGCCAGCAGCCAAGGAGGAGTTGAGACCCAGTACTTC.

This clonotype was seen at least ten times. The gene calls are TRBV5-1 and TRBJ1-1; D is undetermined. Germline-derived CDR1 and CDR2 are SGHRS and YFSETQ. V gave up 0 bases and J gave up 2 bases, with 5 bases separating them. The CDR3 consists of 13 residues. CDR3 amino acids: CASSLEYNTEAFF. CDR3 bases: TGCGCCAGCAGCTTGGAATATAACACTGAAGCTTTCTTT.

In its sample, this clonotype was seen many times. CDR3 DNA sequence: TGTGCCAGCAGCCATCCTATTGCTCCTAGCGGGAGGCGGGAGACCCAGTACTTC. It translates to CASSHPIAPSGRRETQYF. This sequence joins TRBV11-1 and TRBJ2-5; 11 nucleotides match TRBD2. Unmatched junction bases numbered 16, after V lost 5 bases and J lost 5 bases. Germline values: CDR1 SGHAT, CDR2 FQDESV (reference sequence). This CDR3 contains 18 residues.

This clonotype has at least ten counts. J is TRBJ2-1 and V is TRBV30; a weak D match, TRBD2 (7 bases). Trimming cost V 8 bases and J 8 bases, with 10 bases left between them. The CDR3 extends over 10 amino acids. Looked up from germline, CDR1 is GTSNPN and CDR2 is SVGIG (reference sequence). CDR3 residues: CAGGGYEQFF. The CDR3, as DNA: TGTGCCGGGGGGGGCTATGAGCAGTTCTTC.

The V and J genes are TRBV25-1 and TRBJ2-7; TRBD2 is a possible D gene (6 bases). The CDR3 is 16 residues long. Germline loops: CDR1 MGHDK, CDR2 SYGVNS. The V end lost 4 bases, the J end lost 0 bases, and 16 bases lay between the germline ends. The CDR3 nucleotides are TGTGCCAGCAGTGGACTAGGCAGCGATAGCTCCTACGAGCAGTACTTC. It translates to CASSGLGSDSSYEQYF.

This clonotype has at least ten counts. V and J are TRBV18 and TRBJ2-7; D gene ambiguous. Germline CDR1 is KGHSH and CDR2 is LQKENI. This CDR3 is 13 amino acids long. Trimming stripped 2 bases from V and 1 base from J, with 6 bases between. CDR3 amino acids: CASSPDGSYEQYV. The CDR3 coding sequence is TGTGCCAGCTCACCAGACGGGTCCTACGAGCAGTACGTC.

This clonotype was counted only a few times. This sequence joins TRBV20-1 and TRBJ2-7; D gene unclear. This CDR3 is 11 amino acids long. V was clipped by 8 bases and J by 4 bases, with 12 bases between them. Per the germline V gene, CDR1 is DFQATT and CDR2 is SNEGSKA (reference sequence). The CDR3 protein is CSPIVGYEQYF. The CDR3 DNA is TGCAGTCCCATAGTGGGATACGAGCAGTACTTC.

This clonotype came up many times. This chain connects TRBV5-5 to TRBJ2-2; D is undetermined. There are 12 residues in the CDR3. From germline, CDR1 is SGHKS and CDR2 YYEKEE (reference sequence). Trimming pared 2 bases from V and 7 bases from J, leaving 6 bases between. CDR3 residues: CASSLSVGELFF. The CDR3 bases are TGTGCCAGCAGCTTATCAGTCGGGGAGCTGTTTTTT.

Ten or more counts support this clonotype. The V call is TRBV7-8, the J call TRBJ2-1; 16 positions agree with TRBD2. Losses at the gene ends were 0 bases for V and 10 bases for J; bases not matched to a gene: 9. The CDR3 has 18 residues. CDR1 SGHVS and CDR2 FQNEAQ come from the germline V gene. The CDR3 is CASSLAGLAGGRRSEQFF. The CDR3 DNA reads as TGTGCCAGCAGCTTAGCGGGACTAGCGGGAGGGCGGCGTAGCGAGCAGTTCTTC.

This clonotype was detected many times. V gene TRBV4-3 combines with J gene TRBJ2-2; 12 nucleotides line up with TRBD2. V lost 7 bases, J lost 5 bases, and 8 bases stayed unmatched. CDR1 LGHNA and CDR2 YSLEER come from the germline V gene. CDR3 length equals 16 residues. The CDR3 sequence is CASTGASGRGTGELFF. CDR3 sequence (DNA): TGCGCCAGCACGGGGGCTAGCGGGAGGGGAACCGGGGAGCTGTTTTTT.

This clonotype came up many times. This sequence joins TRBV27 and TRBJ1-6, with 12 bases that match TRBD1. Looked up from germline, CDR1 is MNHEY and CDR2 is SMNVEV (reference sequence). V gave up 4 bases and J gave up 9 bases; unmatched junction bases: 7. This CDR3 contains 16 residues. CDR3 coding DNA: TGTGCCAGCAGTTCCGGGCCGGGACAGGGGGCTTCACCCCTCCACTTT. It encodes CASSSGPGQGASPLHF.

This clonotype was seen repeatedly, ten times or more. The chain combines TRBV12-3 or TRBV12-4 with TRBJ1-4, with D possibly TRBD1 on 6 matching bases. V was clipped by 7 bases and J by 7 bases, with 16 bases between them. CDR3 length: 14 amino acids. This chain's CDR3 is CASTPGAEFEKLFF. CDR3 DNA sequence: TGTGCCAGCACGCCAGGGGCCGAATTTGAAAAACTGTTTTTT.

Many counts were recorded for this clonotype. The rearrangement links TRBV5-6 to TRBJ2-1, with D maybe TRBD2 (5 bases). The CDR3 has 12 amino acids. V lost 7 bases to trimming and J lost 3 bases, with 8 bases between them. Germline loops: CDR1 SGHDT, CDR2 YYEEEE. CDR3 in amino acids: CASGRFYNEQFF. DNA for the CDR3: TGTGCCAGCGGGAGATTCTACAATGAGCAGTTCTTC.

This clonotype has ten or more counts. The chain couples TRBV6-6 to TRBJ2-3; TRBD1 agrees at 10 bases. Germline CDR1 MNHNY, CDR2 SVGAGI (reference sequence). The CDR3 spans 17 residues. Trimming cost V 2 bases and J 2 bases; bases outside gene matches: 7. CDR3 residues: CASSYPPGQGYTDTQYF. CDR3 sequence (DNA): TGTGCCAGCAGTTACCCTCCGGGACAGGGGTACACAGATACGCAGTATTTT.